This entry features one TCR beta chain sequence. Sequencing was performed with immunoSEQ multiplex PCR; in TCRdb, only in-frame clones are kept and a portion is missing. The sample lists 65,000 to 95,000 clones, approximately 80% occurring once. V was shortened by 0 bases and J by 10 bases, with 7 bases between the two germline ends. Germline V gene lookup returns CDR1 SEHNR and CDR2 FQNEAQ (reference sequence). The CDR3 runs to 12 residues. The sample originates from a study of T cell responses to AZD1222 COVID-19 vaccine. This material consisted of peripheral blood, taken on day 0 of AZD1222 vaccination. This chain links TRBV7-9 with TRBJ2-1; D is unresolved. This receptor was obtained from an adult in good health. The CDR3 DNA reads as TGTGCCAGCAGCTTAGCGCGAGGAGAGCAGTTCTTC. This translates into CASSLARGEQFF.